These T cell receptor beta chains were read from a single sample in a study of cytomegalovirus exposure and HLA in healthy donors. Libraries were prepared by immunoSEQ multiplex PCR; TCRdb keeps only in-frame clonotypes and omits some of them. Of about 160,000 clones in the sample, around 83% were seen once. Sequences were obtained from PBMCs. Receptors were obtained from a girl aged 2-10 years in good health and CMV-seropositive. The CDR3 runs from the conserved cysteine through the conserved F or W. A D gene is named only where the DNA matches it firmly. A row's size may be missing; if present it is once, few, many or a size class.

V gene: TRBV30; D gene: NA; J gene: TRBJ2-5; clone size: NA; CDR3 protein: CAWSGSGQETQYF; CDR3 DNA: TGTGCCTGGAGTGGCAGCGGGCAAGAGACCCAGTACTTC
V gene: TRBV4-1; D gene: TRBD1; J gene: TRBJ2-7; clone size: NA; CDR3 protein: CASSPDRGMTYEQYF; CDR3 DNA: TGCGCCAGCAGCCCTGACAGGGGGATGACCTACGAGCAGTACTTC
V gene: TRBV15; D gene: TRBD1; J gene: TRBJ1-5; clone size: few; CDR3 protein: CATSRGGQGSNQPQHF; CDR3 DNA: TGTGCCACCAGCAGAGGTGGACAGGGGAGCAATCAGCCCCAGCATTTT
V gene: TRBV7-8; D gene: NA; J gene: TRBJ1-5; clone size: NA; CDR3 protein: CASSPTRRIAGLNQPQHF; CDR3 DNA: TGTGCCAGCAGCCCGACCCGCAGAATTGCAGGTCTAAATCAGCCCCAGCATTTT
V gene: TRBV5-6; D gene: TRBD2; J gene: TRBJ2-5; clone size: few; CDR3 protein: CASSLGLTSGQETQYF; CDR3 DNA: TGTGCCAGCAGCTTGGGCCTGACTAGCGGCCAAGAGACCCAGTACTTC
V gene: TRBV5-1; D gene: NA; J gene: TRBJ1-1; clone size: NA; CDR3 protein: CASSLLEGPEAFF; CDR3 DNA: TGCGCCAGCAGCTTGTTGGAGGGCCCTGAAGCTTTCTTT
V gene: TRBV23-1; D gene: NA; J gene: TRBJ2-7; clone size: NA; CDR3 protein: CASSQRAGNDEQYF; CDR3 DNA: TGCGCCAGCAGTCAAAGGGCGGGAAACGACGAGCAGTACTTC
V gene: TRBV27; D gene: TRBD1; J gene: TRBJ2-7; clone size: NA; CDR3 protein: CASSFGTASYEQYF; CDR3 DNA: TGTGCCAGCAGTTTTGGGACAGCGAGCTACGAGCAGTACTTC
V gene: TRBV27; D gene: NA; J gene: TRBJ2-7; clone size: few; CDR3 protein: CASSSAGTPTPYEQYF; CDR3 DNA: TGTGCCAGCAGTTCCGCCGGGACACCAACCCCCTACGAGCAGTACTTC
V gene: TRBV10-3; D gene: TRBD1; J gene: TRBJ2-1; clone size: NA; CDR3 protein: CAIRDNRGPLSYNEQFF; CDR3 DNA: TGTGCCATCAGAGACAACAGGGGACCCCTCTCCTACAATGAGCAGTTCTTC
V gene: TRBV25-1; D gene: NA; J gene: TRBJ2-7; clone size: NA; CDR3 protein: CASSESSGVYEQYF; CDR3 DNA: TGTGCCAGCAGTGAATCCTCAGGGGTTTACGAGCAGTACTTC
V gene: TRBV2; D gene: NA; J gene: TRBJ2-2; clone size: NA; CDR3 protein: CASRRQPNTGELFF; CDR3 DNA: TGTGCCAGCAGAAGACAGCCGAACACCGGGGAGCTGTTTTTT
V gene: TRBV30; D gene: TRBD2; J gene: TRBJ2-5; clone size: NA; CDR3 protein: CAWRGWRGERTQYF; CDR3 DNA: TGTGCCTGGAGAGGTTGGCGGGGGGAGCGGACCCAGTACTTC
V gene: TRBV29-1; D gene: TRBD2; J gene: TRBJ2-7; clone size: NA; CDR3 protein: CSVAPGLALEQYF; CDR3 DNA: TGCAGCGTCGCACCGGGACTAGCTCTCGAGCAGTACTTC
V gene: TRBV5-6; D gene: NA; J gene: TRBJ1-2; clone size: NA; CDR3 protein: CASSVRYYGYTF; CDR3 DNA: TGTGCCAGCAGCGTCAGGTACTATGGCTACACCTTC
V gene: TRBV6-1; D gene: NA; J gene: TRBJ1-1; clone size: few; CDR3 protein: CASSVGVVGTEAFF; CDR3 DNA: TGTGCCAGCAGTGTGGGAGTGGTGGGCACTGAAGCTTTCTTT
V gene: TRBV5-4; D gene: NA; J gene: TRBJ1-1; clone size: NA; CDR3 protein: CASSLTVEGRAFF; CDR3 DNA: TGTGCCAGCAGTCTTACCGTGGAGGGACGGGCTTTCTTT
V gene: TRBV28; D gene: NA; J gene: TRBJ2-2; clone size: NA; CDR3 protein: CASSLTFGGITGELFF; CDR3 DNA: TGTGCCAGCAGTCTAACGTTCGGCGGGATCACCGGGGAGCTGTTTTTT
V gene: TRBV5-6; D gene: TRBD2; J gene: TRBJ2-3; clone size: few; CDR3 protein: CASSEGLAGVQDTQYF; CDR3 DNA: TGTGCCAGCAGCGAAGGACTAGCGGGAGTACAGGATACGCAGTATTTT
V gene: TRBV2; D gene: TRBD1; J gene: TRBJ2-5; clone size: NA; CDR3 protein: CASRIRGQGLKTQYF; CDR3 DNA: TGTGCCAGCAGGATCAGGGGACAGGGCCTGAAGACCCAGTACTTC
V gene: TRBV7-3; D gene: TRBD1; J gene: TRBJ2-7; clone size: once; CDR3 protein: CASSPIGTGLREQYF; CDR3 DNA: TGTGCCAGCAGCCCAATAGGGACAGGGTTGCGGGAGCAGTACTTC
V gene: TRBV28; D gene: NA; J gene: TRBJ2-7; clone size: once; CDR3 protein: CASSPPGVPPYEQYF; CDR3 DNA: TGTGCCAGCAGCCCCCCCGGGGTACCTCCCTACGAGCAGTACTTC
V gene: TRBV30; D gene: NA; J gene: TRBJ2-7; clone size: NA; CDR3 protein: CAWRVKGSSKYEQYF; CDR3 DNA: TGTGCCTGGAGAGTGAAGGGGTCCAGCAAATACGAGCAGTACTTC
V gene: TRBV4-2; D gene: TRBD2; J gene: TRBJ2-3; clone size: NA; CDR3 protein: CASSRGLAGGLPDTQYF; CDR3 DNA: TGTGCCAGCAGCCGGGGACTAGCGGGAGGGCTCCCAGATACGCAGTATTTT
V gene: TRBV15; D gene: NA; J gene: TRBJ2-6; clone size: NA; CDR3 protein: CATSRGPVSGANVLTF; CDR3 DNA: TGTGCCACCAGCAGAGGGCCCGTCTCTGGGGCCAACGTCCTGACTTTC
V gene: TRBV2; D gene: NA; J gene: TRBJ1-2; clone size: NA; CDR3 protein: CASKSETAHGYTF; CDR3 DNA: TGTGCCAGCAAGTCAGAGACAGCCCATGGCTACACCTTC
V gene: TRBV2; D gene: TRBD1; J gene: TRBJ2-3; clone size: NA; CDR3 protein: CASIGTGALADTQYF; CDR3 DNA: TGTGCCAGCATAGGGACAGGGGCCCTAGCAGATACGCAGTATTTT
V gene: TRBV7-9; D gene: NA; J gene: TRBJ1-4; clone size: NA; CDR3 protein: CASSYRQGLDEKLFF; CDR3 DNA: TGTGCCAGCAGCTACCGGCAGGGTTTAGATGAAAAACTGTTTTTT
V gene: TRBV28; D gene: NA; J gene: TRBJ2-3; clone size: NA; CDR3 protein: CASGRGIPDTQYF; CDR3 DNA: TGTGCCAGCGGACGCGGGATCCCGGATACGCAGTATTTT
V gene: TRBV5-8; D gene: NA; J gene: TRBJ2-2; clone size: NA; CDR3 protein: CASSLARASTGELFF; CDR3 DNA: TGTGCCAGCAGCTTGGCCAGGGCGAGCACCGGGGAGCTGTTTTTT
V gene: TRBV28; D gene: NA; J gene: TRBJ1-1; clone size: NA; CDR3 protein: CASSSRPILGRDTEAFF; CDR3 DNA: TGTGCCAGCAGTTCACGGCCGATTTTAGGGAGGGACACTGAAGCTTTCTTT
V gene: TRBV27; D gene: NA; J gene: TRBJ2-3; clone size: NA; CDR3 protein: CATRTDHVRDTQYF; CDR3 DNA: TGTGCCACCCGGACAGACCACGTTAGGGATACGCAGTATTTT
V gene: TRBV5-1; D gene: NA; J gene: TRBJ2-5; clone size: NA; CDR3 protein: CASSLLAREQTQYF; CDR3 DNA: TGCGCCAGCAGCTTGTTGGCCAGGGAACAGACCCAGTACTTC
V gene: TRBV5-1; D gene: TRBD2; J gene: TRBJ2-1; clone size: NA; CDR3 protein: CASSLIAGLDEQFF; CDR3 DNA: TGCGCCAGCAGCTTGATAGCGGGTCTCGATGAGCAGTTCTTC
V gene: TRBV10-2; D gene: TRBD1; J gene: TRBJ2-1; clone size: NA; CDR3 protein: CASSETGGSYNEQFF; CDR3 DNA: TGCGCCAGCAGTGAGACAGGGGGCTCCTACAATGAGCAGTTCTTC
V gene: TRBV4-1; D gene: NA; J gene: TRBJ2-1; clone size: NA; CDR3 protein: CASSQERGGSYNEQFF; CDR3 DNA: TGCGCCAGCAGCCAAGAACGAGGCGGGTCCTACAATGAGCAGTTCTTC
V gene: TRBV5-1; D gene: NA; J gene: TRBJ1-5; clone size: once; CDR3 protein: CASSLRGDQPQHF; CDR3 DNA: TGCGCCAGCAGCTTGAGAGGAGACCAGCCCCAGCATTTT
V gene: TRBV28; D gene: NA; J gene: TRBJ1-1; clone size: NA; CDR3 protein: CASSLPQGSTEAFF; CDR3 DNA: TGTGCCAGCAGTTTGCCCCAGGGATCAACTGAAGCTTTCTTT
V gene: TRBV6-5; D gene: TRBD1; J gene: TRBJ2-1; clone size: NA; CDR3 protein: CASSYFGTGAYNEQFF; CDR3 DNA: TGTGCCAGCAGTTATTTCGGGACAGGGGCTTACAATGAGCAGTTCTTC
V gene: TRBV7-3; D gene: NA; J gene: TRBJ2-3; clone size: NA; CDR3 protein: CASSPNTDTQYF; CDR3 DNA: TGTGCCAGCAGCCCAAACACAGATACGCAGTATTTT